This T cell receptor (beta chain) was identified during a study of blood T cell repertoires in COVID-19. Trimming removed 3 bases at V and 7 bases at J, with 13 bases between. CDR1 is LNHDA and CDR2 is SQIVND in the germline V gene (reference sequence). The CDR3 runs 13 residues. Using immunoSEQ multiplex PCR, the repertoire was profiled, and TCRdb retains in-frame clones only, with some absent. This table has 650,000 to 800,000 clones, about nine tenths appearing once. Sequenced sample: peripheral blood. J is TRBJ2-7 and V is TRBV19; D gene unclear. The clonotype originates from a woman younger than 30 with acute or convalescent COVID-19. CDR3 amino acids: CASSITHLLEQYF. CDR3 DNA: TGTGCCAGTAGTATTACCCACTTGTTGGAGCAGTACTTC.